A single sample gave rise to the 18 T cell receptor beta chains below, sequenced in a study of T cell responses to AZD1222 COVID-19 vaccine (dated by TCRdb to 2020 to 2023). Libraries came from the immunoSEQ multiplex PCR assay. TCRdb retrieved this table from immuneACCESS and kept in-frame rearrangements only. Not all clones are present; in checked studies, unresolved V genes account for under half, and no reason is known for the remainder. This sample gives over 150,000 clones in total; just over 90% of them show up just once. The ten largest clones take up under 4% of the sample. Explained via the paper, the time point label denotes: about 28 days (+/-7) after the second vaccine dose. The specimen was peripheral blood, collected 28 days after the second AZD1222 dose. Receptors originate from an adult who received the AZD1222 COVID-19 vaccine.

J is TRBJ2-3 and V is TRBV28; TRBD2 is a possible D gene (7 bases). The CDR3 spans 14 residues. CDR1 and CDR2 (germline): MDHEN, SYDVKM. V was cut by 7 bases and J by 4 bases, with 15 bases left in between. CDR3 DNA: TGTGCCAGCACACATGGGGGGGCCCCAGATACGCAGTATTTT. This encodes CASTHGGAPDTQYF.

CDR3 amino acids: CARTPAEKEANVLTF. In DNA form, the CDR3 reads TGTGCCAGGACCCCGGCTGAGAAAGAGGCCAACGTCCTGACTTTC. This chain links TRBV28 with TRBJ2-6; D remains unclear. The length of the CDR3 is 15 residues. Per the germline V gene, CDR1 is MDHEN and CDR2 is SYDVKM. Trimming stripped 9 bases from V and 6 bases from J, with 18 bases between.

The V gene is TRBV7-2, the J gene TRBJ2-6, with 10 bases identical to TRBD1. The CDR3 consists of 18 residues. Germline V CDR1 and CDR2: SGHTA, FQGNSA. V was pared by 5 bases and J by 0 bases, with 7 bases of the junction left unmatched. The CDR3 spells CASSPGQGISSGANVLTF. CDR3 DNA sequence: TGTGCCAGCAGCCCGGGACAGGGGATATCCTCTGGGGCCAACGTCCTGACTTTC.

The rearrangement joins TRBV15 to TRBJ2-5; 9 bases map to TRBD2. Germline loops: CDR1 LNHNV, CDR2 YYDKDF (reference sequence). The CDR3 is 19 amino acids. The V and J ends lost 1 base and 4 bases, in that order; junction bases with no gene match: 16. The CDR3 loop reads CATSRAWTPASGKSETQYF. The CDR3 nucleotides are TGTGCCACCAGCAGAGCTTGGACCCCGGCTAGCGGGAAATCAGAGACCCAGTACTTC.

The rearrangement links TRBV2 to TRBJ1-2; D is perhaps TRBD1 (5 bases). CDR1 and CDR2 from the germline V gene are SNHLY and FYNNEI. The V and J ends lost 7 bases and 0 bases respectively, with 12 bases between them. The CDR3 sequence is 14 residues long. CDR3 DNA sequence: TGTGCCAGCACCCAGGGACCTACTAACTATGGCTACACCTTC. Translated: CASTQGPTNYGYTF.

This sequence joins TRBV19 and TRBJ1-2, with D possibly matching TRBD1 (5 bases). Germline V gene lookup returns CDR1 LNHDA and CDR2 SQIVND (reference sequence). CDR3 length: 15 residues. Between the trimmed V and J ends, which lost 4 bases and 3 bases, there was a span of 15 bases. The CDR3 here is CASSTLGVSHYGYTF. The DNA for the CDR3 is TGTGCCAGTAGTACCTTAGGGGTTAGTCACTATGGCTACACCTTC. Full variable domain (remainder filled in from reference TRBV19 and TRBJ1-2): DGGITQSPKYLFRKEGQNVTLSCEQNLNHDAMYWYRQDPGQGLRLIYYSQIVNDFQKGDIAEGYSVSREKKESFPLTVTSAQKNPTAFYLCASSTLGVSHYGYTFGSGTRLTVV.

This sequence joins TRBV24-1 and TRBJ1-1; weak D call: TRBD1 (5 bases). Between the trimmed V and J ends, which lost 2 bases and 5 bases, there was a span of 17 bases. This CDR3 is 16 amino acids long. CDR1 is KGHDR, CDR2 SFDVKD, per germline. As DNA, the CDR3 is TGTGCCACCAGTGATTCTGGTGGGCAGGGTGTAACTGAAGCTTTCTTT. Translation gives CATSDSGGQGVTEAFF.

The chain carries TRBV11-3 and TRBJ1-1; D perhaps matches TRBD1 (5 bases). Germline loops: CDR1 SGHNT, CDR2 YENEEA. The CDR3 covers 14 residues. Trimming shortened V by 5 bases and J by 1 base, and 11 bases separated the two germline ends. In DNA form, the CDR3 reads TGTGCCAGCAGCCCGGGGACTGCGAACACTGAAGCTTTCTTT. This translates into CASSPGTANTEAFF.

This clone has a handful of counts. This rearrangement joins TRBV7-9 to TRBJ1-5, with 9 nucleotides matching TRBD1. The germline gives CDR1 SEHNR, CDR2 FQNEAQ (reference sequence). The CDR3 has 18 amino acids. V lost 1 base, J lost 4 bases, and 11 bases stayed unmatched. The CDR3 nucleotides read TGTGCCAGCAGCTTAGGGACAGGGGTTAAAAAAGGAAATCAGCCCCAGCATTTT. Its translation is CASSLGTGVKKGNQPQHF. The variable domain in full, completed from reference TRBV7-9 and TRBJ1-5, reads DTGVSQNPRHKITKRGQNVTFRCDPISEHNRLYWYRQTLGQGPEFLTYFQNEAQLEKSRLLSDRFSAERPKGSFSTLEIQRTEQGDSAMYLCASSLGTGVKKGNQPQHFGDGTRLSIL.

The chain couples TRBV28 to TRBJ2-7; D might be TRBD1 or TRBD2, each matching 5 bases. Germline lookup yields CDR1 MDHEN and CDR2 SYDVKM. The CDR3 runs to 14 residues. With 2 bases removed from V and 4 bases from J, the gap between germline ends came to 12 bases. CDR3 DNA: TGTGCCAGCAGTTTAATAGGGGACCCTTACGAGCAGTACTTC. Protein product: CASSLIGDPYEQYF.

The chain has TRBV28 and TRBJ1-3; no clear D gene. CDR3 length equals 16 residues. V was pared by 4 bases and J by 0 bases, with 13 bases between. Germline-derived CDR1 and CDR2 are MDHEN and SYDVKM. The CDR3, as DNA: TGTGCCAGCAGTTGGACCGACCGACCCTCTGGAAACACCATATATTTT. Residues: CASSWTDRPSGNTIYF. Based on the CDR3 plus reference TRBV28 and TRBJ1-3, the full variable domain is DVKVTQSSRYLVKRTGEKVFLECVQDMDHENMFWYRQDPGLGLRLIYFSYDVKMKEKGDIPEGYSVSREKKERFSLILESASTNQTSMYLCASSWTDRPSGNTIYFGEGSWLTVV.

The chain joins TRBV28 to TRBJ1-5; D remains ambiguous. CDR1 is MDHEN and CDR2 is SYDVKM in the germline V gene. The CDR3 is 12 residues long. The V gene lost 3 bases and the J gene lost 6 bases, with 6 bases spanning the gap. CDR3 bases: TGTGCCAGCAGTTTGAAGGGTCAGCCCCAGCATTTT. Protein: CASSLKGQPQHF.

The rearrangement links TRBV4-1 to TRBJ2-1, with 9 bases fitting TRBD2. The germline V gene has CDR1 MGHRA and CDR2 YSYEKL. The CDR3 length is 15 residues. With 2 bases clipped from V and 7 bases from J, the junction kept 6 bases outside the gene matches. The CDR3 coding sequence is TGCGCCAGCAGCCAATTGGGACTAGCTCCGAATGAGCAGTTCTTC. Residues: CASSQLGLAPNEQFF.

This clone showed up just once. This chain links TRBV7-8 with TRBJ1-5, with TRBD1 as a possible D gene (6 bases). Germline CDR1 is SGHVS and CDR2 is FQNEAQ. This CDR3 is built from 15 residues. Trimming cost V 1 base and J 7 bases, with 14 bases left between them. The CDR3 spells CASSLGGGPIQPQHF. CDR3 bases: TGTGCCAGCAGCTTAGGCGGGGGGCCCATCCAGCCCCAGCATTTT.

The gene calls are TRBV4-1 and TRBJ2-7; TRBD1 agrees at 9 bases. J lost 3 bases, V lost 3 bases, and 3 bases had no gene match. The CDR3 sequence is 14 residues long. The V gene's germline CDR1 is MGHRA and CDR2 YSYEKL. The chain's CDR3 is CASSQGQGSYEQYF. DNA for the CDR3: TGCGCCAGCAGCCAGGGACAGGGAAGCTACGAGCAGTACTTC.

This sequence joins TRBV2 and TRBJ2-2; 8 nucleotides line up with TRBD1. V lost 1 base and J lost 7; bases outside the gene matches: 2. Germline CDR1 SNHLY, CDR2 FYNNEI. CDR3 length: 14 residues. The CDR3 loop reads CASSEGQGIGELFF. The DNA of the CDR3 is TGTGCCAGCAGTGAAGGACAGGGGATCGGGGAGCTGTTTTTT.

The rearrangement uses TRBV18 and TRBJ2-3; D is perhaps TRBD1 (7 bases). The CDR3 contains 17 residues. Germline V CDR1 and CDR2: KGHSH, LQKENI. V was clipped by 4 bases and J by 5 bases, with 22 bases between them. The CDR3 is CASSLSPSRGEEDTQYF. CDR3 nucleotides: TGTGCCAGCTCACTATCCCCCTCCAGGGGGGAGGAAGATACGCAGTATTTT.

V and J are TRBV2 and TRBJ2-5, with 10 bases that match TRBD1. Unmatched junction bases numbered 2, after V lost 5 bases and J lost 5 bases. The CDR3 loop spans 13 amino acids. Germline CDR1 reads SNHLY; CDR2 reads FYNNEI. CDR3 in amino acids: CASSWDRGETQYF. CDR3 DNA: TGTGCCAGCAGTTGGGACAGGGGTGAGACCCAGTACTTC.